Shown below are 15 T cell receptor beta chains from a single sample sequenced in a study of T cells in Graves' hyperthyroidism and ophthalmopathy (dated by TCRdb to 2018 to 2020). The library was obtained by multiplex PCR. Sequenced using an Illumina HiSeq 2000. The TCR beta CDR3 regions were amplified from RNA transcripts. The first round of RT-PCR for the TCR CDR3 was performed with the HTBI primer set and the Qiagen OneStep RT-PCR kit. Clones were called with MiXCR by TCRdb after fastp trimmed the public reads at Q25, and only in-frame beta chains were retained. Records with the same CDR3 protein are collapsed into one entry carrying the most frequent genes and DNA. The sample table records roughly 570,000 distinct CDR3 sequences; around 42% of these occur just once. The top ten clonotypes cover 15% to 20% of the sample. The sequenced sample was peripheral blood or thyroid tissue (not recorded which). The receptors here all came from an adult woman with Graves' disease, either hyperthyroidism or ophthalmopathy (not recorded which).

This chain uses TRBV3-1 with TRBJ1-6; tentative D call: TRBD1 (5 bases). The CDR3 is made up of 15 amino acids. The germline V gene has CDR1 LGHDT and CDR2 YNNKEL (reference sequence). V was clipped by 0 bases and J by 5 bases, with 8 bases between them. CDR3 region: CASSQDGGNNSPLHF. The CDR3 bases are TGTGCCAGCAGCCAAGACGGGGGGAATAATTCACCCCTCCACTTT.

This clonotype was observed a few times. This chain links TRBV12-3 or TRBV12-4 with TRBJ2-1; 10 nucleotides align to TRBD2. V lost 6 bases and J lost 9; bases outside the gene matches: 8. The CDR3 length is 14 residues. The CDR3 DNA reads TGTGCCAGCAGCCCCCGAAGACTAGCGGGTGAGCAGTTCTTC. This gives the protein CASSPRRLAGEQFF.

This clonotype was seen repeatedly, ten times or more. The V and J genes are TRBV9 and TRBJ2-2; tentatively, D is TRBD2 (6 bases). Trimming pared 0 bases from V and 0 bases from J, leaving 12 bases between. This CDR3 spans 17 amino acids. CDR1 and CDR2 from the germline V gene are SGDLS and YYNGEE. This CDR3 reads CASSVDGGGANTGELFF. CDR3 coding DNA: TGTGCCAGCAGCGTAGATGGTGGCGGGGCGAACACCGGGGAGCTGTTTTTT.

The gene calls are TRBV10-1 and TRBJ1-2, with unresolved D. CDR3 length: 14 residues. Looked up from germline, CDR1 is WNHNN and CDR2 is SYGVQD (reference sequence). Trimming removed 0 bases from V and 8 bases from J, with 13 bases in between. Here the CDR3 reads CASSESGESEGYTF. The CDR3 nucleotides are TGCGCCAGCAGTGAGTCTGGGGAGTCGGAAGGCTACACCTTC.

The rearrangement joins TRBV6-1 to TRBJ1-2, with D possibly being TRBD1 (5 bases). The CDR3 extends over 13 amino acids. V was pared by 8 bases and J by 7 bases, with 17 bases between. The V gene's germline CDR1 is MNHNS and CDR2 SASEGT. The CDR3 protein is CASLGGAGAGYTF. Here the CDR3 DNA reads TGTGCCAGCCTTGGAGGGGCGGGCGCTGGCTACACCTTC.

The chain links TRBV7-6 to TRBJ1-1; D unresolved. Germline CDR1 reads SGHVS; CDR2 reads FNYEAQ. This CDR3 spans 13 amino acids. V was clipped by 1 base and J by 6 bases, with 9 bases between them. CDR3 DNA: TGTGCCAGCAGCTTAGAATTTGGCTCTGAAGCTTTCTTT. This gives the protein CASSLEFGSEAFF.

This clonotype was detected many times. This rearrangement joins TRBV14 to TRBJ2-7, with a weak D call TRBD2 (6 bases). The V end lost 0 bases, the J end lost 2 bases, and 14 bases lay between the germline ends. Germline V CDR1 and CDR2: SGHDN, FVKESK. The CDR3 consists of 16 residues. This CDR3 is CASSQEAPGVPYEQYF. The CDR3, as DNA: TGTGCCAGCAGCCAAGAAGCACCGGGAGTGCCCTACGAGCAGTACTTC.

This chain joins TRBV28 and TRBJ1-5; weak D call: TRBD1 (6 bases). Germline CDR1 and CDR2: MDHEN and SYDVKM. The CDR3 loop spans 15 amino acids. Trimming stripped 6 bases from V and 4 bases from J, with 16 bases between. Here the CDR3 reads CASRAGRGRNQPQHF. The CDR3 region has the DNA TGTGCCAGCAGGGCCGGCAGGGGACGAAATCAGCCCCAGCATTTT.

This clonotype was counted many times. The chain combines TRBV11-2 with TRBJ2-7; TRBD1 matches 7 bases. This CDR3 comprises 13 residues. Germline trimming cut 5 bases from V and 12 bases from J; bases unmatched to any gene: 13. CDR1 and CDR2 (germline): SGHAT, FQNNGV. CDR3 sequence (DNA): TGTGCCAGCAGCCCAAGGTCTGGAGCAGGGGGGTACTTC. This sequence encodes CASSPRSGAGGYF.

The gene calls are TRBV6-5 and TRBJ2-7, with D perhaps being TRBD1 or TRBD2 (5 bases each). The CDR3 is made up of 13 amino acids. CDR1 is MNHEY and CDR2 is SVGAGI in the germline V gene. V was clipped by 6 bases and J by 4 bases, with 13 bases between them. The CDR3 DNA reads TGTGCCAGCAGCGAAAGGTGGGGGTACGAGCAGTACTTC. Its translation is CASSERWGYEQYF.

The rearrangement uses TRBV20-1 and TRBJ1-5; 11 nucleotides line up with TRBD1. The V gene end was trimmed by 3 bases and the J gene end by 11 bases; junction bases not matched to a gene: 9. The CDR3 consists of 14 residues. Germline lookup yields CDR1 DFQATT and CDR2 SNEGSKA (reference sequence). The chain's CDR3 is CSASSGTGGKTQHF. The CDR3 nucleotides are TGCAGTGCTAGCAGCGGGACAGGGGGAAAGACCCAGCATTTT.

In its sample, this clonotype was seen many times. This sequence joins TRBV4-1 and TRBJ1-5; maybe TRBD1 (6 bases). The CDR3 contains 11 residues. Trimming shortened V by 5 bases and J by 9 bases, and 8 bases separated the two germline ends. CDR1 and CDR2 (germline): MGHRA, YSYEKL. The chain's CDR3 is CASSEGGPQHF. The CDR3 nucleotides read TGCGCCAGCAGCGAAGGGGGGCCCCAGCATTTT.

This clonotype was seen at least ten times. The chain has TRBV5-1 and TRBJ1-1; D call uncertain. V gave up 4 bases and J gave up 5 bases, with 12 bases separating them. The V gene's germline CDR1 is SGHRS and CDR2 YFSETQ. This CDR3 is built from 13 residues. In DNA form, the CDR3 reads TGCGCCAGCAGCCGAGGGATACGAACTGAAGCTTTCTTT. This codes for CASSRGIRTEAFF.

This clonotype was observed at least ten times. V usage is TRBV10-3 and J usage is TRBJ1-4; D unresolved. V dropped 0 bases and J dropped 15 bases, with 14 bases sitting between them. Germline assignment: CDR1 ENHRY and CDR2 SYGVKD. This CDR3 has 13 residues. In nucleotides, the CDR3 is TGTGCCATCAGTGAGTCAGTATTGAAAAAGTTGTTTTTT. Translated: CAISESVLKKLFF.

This clonotype was observed at least ten times. This chain joins TRBV7-9 and TRBJ1-1; D is possibly TRBD1 (6 bases). The CDR3 consists of 14 residues. In germline, CDR1 is SEHNR, CDR2 FQNEAQ (reference sequence). V shed 1 base and J shed 5 bases, with 11 bases lying between them. CDR3 bases: TGTGCCAGCAGCTTAGGGGGGGCGGAAACTGAAGCTTTCTTT. It is translated as CASSLGGAETEAFF.